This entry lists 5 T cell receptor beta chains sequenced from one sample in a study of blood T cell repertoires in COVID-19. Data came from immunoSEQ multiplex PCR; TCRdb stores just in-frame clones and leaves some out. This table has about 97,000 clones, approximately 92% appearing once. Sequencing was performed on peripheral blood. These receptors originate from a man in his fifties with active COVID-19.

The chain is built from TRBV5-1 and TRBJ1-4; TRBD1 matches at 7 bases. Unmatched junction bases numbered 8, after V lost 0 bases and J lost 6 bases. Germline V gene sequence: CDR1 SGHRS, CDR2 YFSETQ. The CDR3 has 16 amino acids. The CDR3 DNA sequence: TGCGCCAGCAGCTTGGGGGGACAGCGCTTGGATGAAAAACTGTTTTTT. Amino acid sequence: CASSLGGQRLDEKLFF.

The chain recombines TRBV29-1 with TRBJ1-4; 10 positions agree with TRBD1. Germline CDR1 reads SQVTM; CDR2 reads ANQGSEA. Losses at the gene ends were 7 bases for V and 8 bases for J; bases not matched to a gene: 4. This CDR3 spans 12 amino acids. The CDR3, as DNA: TGCAGCGCGGACAGGGGGGACGAAAAACTGTTTTTT. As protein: CSADRGDEKLFF.

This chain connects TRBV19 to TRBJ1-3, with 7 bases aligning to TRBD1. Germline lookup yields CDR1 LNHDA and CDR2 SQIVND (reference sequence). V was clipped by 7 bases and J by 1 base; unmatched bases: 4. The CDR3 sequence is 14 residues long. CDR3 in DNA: TGTGCCAGTACCCCGACAGGGTCTGGAAACACCATATATTTT. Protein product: CASTPTGSGNTIYF.

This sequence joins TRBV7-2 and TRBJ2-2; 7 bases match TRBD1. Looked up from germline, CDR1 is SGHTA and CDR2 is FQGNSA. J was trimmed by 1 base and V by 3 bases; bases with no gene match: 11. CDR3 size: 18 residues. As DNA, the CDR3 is TGTGCCAGCAGCTTGGCCCCTCTGGGACAGAAGAACACCGGGGAGCTGTTTTTT. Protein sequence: CASSLAPLGQKNTGELFF.

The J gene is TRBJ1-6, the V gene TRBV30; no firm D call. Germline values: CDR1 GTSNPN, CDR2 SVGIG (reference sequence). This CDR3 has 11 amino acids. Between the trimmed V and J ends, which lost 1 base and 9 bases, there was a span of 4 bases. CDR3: CAWSAGSPLHF. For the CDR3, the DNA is TGTGCCTGGAGTGCCGGTTCACCCCTCCACTTT.